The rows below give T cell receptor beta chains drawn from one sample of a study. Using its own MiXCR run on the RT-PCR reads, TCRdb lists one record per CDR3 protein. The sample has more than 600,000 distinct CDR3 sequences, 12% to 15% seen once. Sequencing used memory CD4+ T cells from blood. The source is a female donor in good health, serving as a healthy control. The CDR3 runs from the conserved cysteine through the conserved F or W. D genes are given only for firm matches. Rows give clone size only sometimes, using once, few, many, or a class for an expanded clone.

CDR3 DNA: TGTGCCAGCTCACCATGGGGGAACACAGATACGCAGTATTTT; CDR3 protein: CASSPWGNTDTQYF; J gene: TRBJ2-3; clone size: many; V gene: TRBV18; D gene: -
CDR3 DNA: TGTGCCAGCAGCCAAGACCAAGGACAGGGCCAGAATTCACCCCTCCACTTT; CDR3 protein: CASSQDQGQGQNSPLHF; J gene: TRBJ1-6; clone size: -; V gene: TRBV4-2; D gene: TRBD1
CDR3 DNA: TGTGCCAGTAGTAGAAGGGACAGCCGAAACACAGATACGCAGTATTTT; CDR3 protein: CASSRRDSRNTDTQYF; J gene: TRBJ2-3; clone size: -; V gene: TRBV19; D gene: TRBD1
CDR3 DNA: TGTGCCAGCAGTTTATTTTCCGACAGGGCCTACGAGCAGTACTTC; CDR3 protein: CASSLFSDRAYEQYF; J gene: TRBJ2-7; clone size: -; V gene: TRBV27; D gene: TRBD1
CDR3 DNA: TGCGCCAGCAGCCAGGGCCCTTCCGGGGGGGTTCCAGATACGCAGTATTTT; CDR3 protein: CASSQGPSGGVPDTQYF; J gene: TRBJ2-3; clone size: few; V gene: TRBV4-3; D gene: TRBD2
CDR3 DNA: TGCAGTGCTAGAATCTCGAGGCTAGCGGGAGGGTTTGAGCAGTTCTTC; CDR3 protein: CSARISRLAGGFEQFF; J gene: TRBJ2-1; clone size: -; V gene: TRBV20-1; D gene: TRBD2
CDR3 DNA: TGTGCCAGCAGCACTAGCGGGAGAGGGTCCGGGGAGCTGTTTTTT; CDR3 protein: CASSTSGRGSGELFF; J gene: TRBJ2-2; clone size: many; V gene: TRBV2; D gene: TRBD2
CDR3 DNA: TGTGCCAGCAGCTTCCTGGGTAGCGGGAGCGCAAGCTCCTACGAGCAGTACTTC; CDR3 protein: CASSFLGSGSASSYEQYF; J gene: TRBJ2-7; clone size: -; V gene: TRBV11-1; D gene: TRBD2
CDR3 DNA: TGTGCCAGCAGTTTAGGGGGGCATGACTATGGCTACACCTTC; CDR3 protein: CASSLGGHDYGYTF; J gene: TRBJ1-2; clone size: -; V gene: TRBV12-3/TRBV12-4; D gene: -
CDR3 DNA: TGTGCCACCAAAGGCGGGACAGGGGTTAGCACTGAAGCTTTCTTT; CDR3 protein: CATKGGTGVSTEAFF; J gene: TRBJ1-1; clone size: few; V gene: TRBV6-6; D gene: TRBD1
CDR3 DNA: TGTGCCAGCTCATACCTAGCGGAGTTCACAGATACGCAGTATTTT; CDR3 protein: CASSYLAEFTDTQYF; J gene: TRBJ2-3; clone size: few; V gene: TRBV7-2; D gene: TRBD2
CDR3 DNA: TGCGCCAGCAGCCCGGGACAGGGGATTTACACTGAAGCTTTCTTT; CDR3 protein: CASSPGQGIYTEAFF; J gene: TRBJ1-1; clone size: -; V gene: TRBV5-1; D gene: TRBD1
CDR3 DNA: TGTGCCAGCAGCAAGAAGGGGGGCACTGGCACAGATACGCAGTATTTT; CDR3 protein: CASSKKGGTGTDTQYF; J gene: TRBJ2-3; clone size: few; V gene: TRBV6-5; D gene: -
CDR3 DNA: TGCAGCGTTGCCCAGGGGCCGGATACGCAGTATTTT; CDR3 protein: CSVAQGPDTQYF; J gene: TRBJ2-3; clone size: many; V gene: TRBV29-1; D gene: -
CDR3 DNA: TGTGCCAGCAGTAAGAGACTAGCAGCGAACACCGGGGAGCTGTTTTTT; CDR3 protein: CASSKRLAANTGELFF; J gene: TRBJ2-2; clone size: -; V gene: TRBV6-2/TRBV6-3; D gene: TRBD2
CDR3 DNA: TGTGCCAGCAGCCGGGGGACAGTCTCCTACGAGCAGTACTTC; CDR3 protein: CASSRGTVSYEQYF; J gene: TRBJ2-7; clone size: -; V gene: TRBV7-2; D gene: -
CDR3 DNA: TGCGCCAGCAGCCAAGAGTACTATGGCTACACCTTC; CDR3 protein: CASSQEYYGYTF; J gene: TRBJ1-2; clone size: few; V gene: TRBV4-1; D gene: -
CDR3 DNA: TGTGCCAGCAGCCAAGATCTGGGAGGGCTGGCCCAGTACTTC; CDR3 protein: CASSQDLGGLAQYF; J gene: TRBJ2-5; clone size: -; V gene: TRBV3-1; D gene: TRBD2
CDR3 DNA: TGCGCCAGCAGCCACAATTGGGCTAGTGAGCAGTTCTTC; CDR3 protein: CASSHNWASEQFF; J gene: TRBJ2-1; clone size: many; V gene: TRBV4-3; D gene: -
CDR3 DNA: TGTGCCAGCAGCTATGATGGGCGGGATACGCAGTATTTT; CDR3 protein: CASSYDGRDTQYF; J gene: TRBJ2-3; clone size: -; V gene: TRBV7-3; D gene: -
CDR3 DNA: TGCGCCAGCAGCAGGTGGACTAGCGGGAGTCAAGATACGCAGTATTTT; CDR3 protein: CASSRWTSGSQDTQYF; J gene: TRBJ2-3; clone size: -; V gene: TRBV5-1; D gene: TRBD2
CDR3 DNA: TGTGCCAGCAGTTACTCTGACAGAAACACAGATACGCAGTATTTT; CDR3 protein: CASSYSDRNTDTQYF; J gene: TRBJ2-3; clone size: few; V gene: TRBV6-2/TRBV6-3; D gene: -
CDR3 DNA: TGCGCCAGCAGCGAACAGGGACCCAACACAGATACGCAGTATTTT; CDR3 protein: CASSEQGPNTDTQYF; J gene: TRBJ2-3; clone size: many; V gene: TRBV5-1; D gene: -
CDR3 DNA: TGCAGTGCCTCTGGGGAGCGGGGGGCCACGAACACCGGGGAGCTGTTTTTT; CDR3 protein: CSASGERGATNTGELFF; J gene: TRBJ2-2; clone size: few; V gene: TRBV20-1; D gene: TRBD2
CDR3 DNA: TGTGCCAGCAGCCAGCTGGGACAGGGGTACACAGATACGCAGTATTTT; CDR3 protein: CASSQLGQGYTDTQYF; J gene: TRBJ2-3; clone size: few; V gene: TRBV3-1; D gene: TRBD1
CDR3 DNA: TGTGCCATCAGCCCAGAGGCAACTAATGAAAAACTGTTTTTT; CDR3 protein: CAISPEATNEKLFF; J gene: TRBJ1-4; clone size: many; V gene: TRBV10-3; D gene: -
CDR3 DNA: TGTGCCAGCAGCTCTCGGACAGGGGGCGCGCGCACTGAAGCTTTCTTT; CDR3 protein: CASSSRTGGARTEAFF; J gene: TRBJ1-1; clone size: -; V gene: TRBV7-2; D gene: TRBD1
CDR3 DNA: TGCGCCAGCAGGCTCCCAGGCGGAGATACGCAGTATTTT; CDR3 protein: CASRLPGGDTQYF; J gene: TRBJ2-3; clone size: few; V gene: TRBV5-1; D gene: -
CDR3 DNA: TGCAGTGCTGGCCCCGGACAGTTAAGCACAGATACGCAGTATTTT; CDR3 protein: CSAGPGQLSTDTQYF; J gene: TRBJ2-3; clone size: -; V gene: TRBV20-1; D gene: -
CDR3 DNA: TGCGCCAGCAGCCAAGATAGGGGGGCGGGAGGCGAGCAGTACTTC; CDR3 protein: CASSQDRGAGGEQYF; J gene: TRBJ2-7; clone size: many; V gene: TRBV4-3; D gene: TRBD2
CDR3 DNA: TGCGCCAGCAGCTTGTTTGGGCGACAAGAGACCCAGTACTTC; CDR3 protein: CASSLFGRQETQYF; J gene: TRBJ2-5; clone size: -; V gene: TRBV5-1; D gene: -
CDR3 DNA: TGCGCCAGCAGCCAGGGTTCCTATAATTCACCCCTCCACTTT; CDR3 protein: CASSQGSYNSPLHF; J gene: TRBJ1-6; clone size: few; V gene: TRBV5-1; D gene: -
CDR3 DNA: TGTGCCACCAGCGGACAGACAGCTAACTATGGCTACACCTTC; CDR3 protein: CATSGQTANYGYTF; J gene: TRBJ1-2; clone size: -; V gene: TRBV15; D gene: -
CDR3 DNA: TGTGCCAGCAGATTCCTTCCAGACAGGGCAGATACGCAGTGTTTT; CDR3 protein: CASRFLPDRADTQCF; J gene: TRBJ2-3; clone size: -; V gene: TRBV28; D gene: TRBD1
CDR3 DNA: TGTGCCAGCACCTGTAGACCCCCTCTTTTGGGGGGAGAGCGTGAGACCCAGTACTTC; CDR3 protein: CASTCRPPLLGGERETQYF; J gene: TRBJ2-5; clone size: few; V gene: TRBV7-3; D gene: -
CDR3 DNA: TGTGCCAGCAGCTTTAACAGGGACACACCCCAGCATTTT; CDR3 protein: CASSFNRDTPQHF; J gene: TRBJ1-5; clone size: -; V gene: TRBV7-2; D gene: -
CDR3 DNA: TGTGCCAGCAGCCCCGAGTTCGGGGCCCATGGAGATACGCAGTATTTT; CDR3 protein: CASSPEFGAHGDTQYF; J gene: TRBJ2-3; clone size: few; V gene: TRBV9; D gene: -
CDR3 DNA: TGTGCCAGCAGTCAGAATAGCAATCAGCCCCAGCATTTT; CDR3 protein: CASSQNSNQPQHF; J gene: TRBJ1-5; clone size: many; V gene: TRBV6-1; D gene: -
CDR3 DNA: TGTGCCAGCAGTCGGACTAGAGGCAATGAGCAGTTCTTC; CDR3 protein: CASSRTRGNEQFF; J gene: TRBJ2-1; clone size: few; V gene: TRBV6-5; D gene: TRBD2
CDR3 DNA: TGTGCCAGCAGCCGAGGACAGTCGAACGGGGAGCTGTTTTTT; CDR3 protein: CASSRGQSNGELFF; J gene: TRBJ2-2; clone size: many; V gene: TRBV11-2; D gene: -
CDR3 DNA: TGTGCCAGCAGCTTAACTAGTTTCGATGAGCAGTTCTTC; CDR3 protein: CASSLTSFDEQFF; J gene: TRBJ2-1; clone size: once; V gene: TRBV11-2; D gene: -
CDR3 DNA: TGCGCCAGCAGCCCGGGTAACAGGGGAAACTATGGCTACACCTTC; CDR3 protein: CASSPGNRGNYGYTF; J gene: TRBJ1-2; clone size: -; V gene: TRBV4-1; D gene: TRBD1
CDR3 DNA: TGTGCCAGCAGCCAAGAAATCCCGCGCCGAGCGGCCAAAAACATTCAGTACTTC; CDR3 protein: CASSQEIPRRAAKNIQYF; J gene: TRBJ2-4; clone size: -; V gene: TRBV4-2; D gene: -
CDR3 DNA: TGTGCCACCAGTGAAGAGACTAGCTCCTACACAGATACGCAGTATTTT; CDR3 protein: CATSEETSSYTDTQYF; J gene: TRBJ2-3; clone size: few; V gene: TRBV24-1; D gene: TRBD2
CDR3 DNA: TGTGCCAGCAGTATCACGGGGGAGACTGGGGCCAACGTCCTGACTTTC; CDR3 protein: CASSITGETGANVLTF; J gene: TRBJ2-6; clone size: -; V gene: TRBV28; D gene: -
CDR3 DNA: TGTGCCAGCAGCTTGGCCGGGGGAGGGGACTACGAGCAGTACTTC; CDR3 protein: CASSLAGGGDYEQYF; J gene: TRBJ2-7; clone size: few; V gene: TRBV5-5; D gene: TRBD2
CDR3 DNA: TGTGCCAGCAGTTTAAGCGGGGAGAATGAGCAGTTCTTC; CDR3 protein: CASSLSGENEQFF; J gene: TRBJ2-1; clone size: few; V gene: TRBV12-3/TRBV12-4; D gene: TRBD2
CDR3 DNA: TGTGCCAGCAGCTTTGACGGACTGAACACTGAAGCTTTCTTT; CDR3 protein: CASSFDGLNTEAFF; J gene: TRBJ1-1; clone size: many; V gene: TRBV5-1; D gene: -
CDR3 DNA: TGCAGCGTTGACGGGTCTCGAGGTTCGGGGGCCGGCACTGAAGCTTTCTTT; CDR3 protein: CSVDGSRGSGAGTEAFF; J gene: TRBJ1-1; clone size: -; V gene: TRBV29-1; D gene: -
CDR3 DNA: TGCAGTGCTAGCCCAGCGAGGACGAGCTCCTACAATGAGCAGTTCTTC; CDR3 protein: CSASPARTSSYNEQFF; J gene: TRBJ2-1; clone size: -; V gene: TRBV20-1; D gene: -
CDR3 DNA: TGCAGTGCTGTACCGGGACTACTCCAAGAGACCCAGTACTTC; CDR3 protein: CSAVPGLLQETQYF; J gene: TRBJ2-5; clone size: -; V gene: TRBV20-1; D gene: TRBD2
CDR3 DNA: TGTGCCACCAGAGGGGGGGCTCGGGAGACCCAGTACTTC; CDR3 protein: CATRGGARETQYF; J gene: TRBJ2-5; clone size: few; V gene: TRBV28; D gene: -
CDR3 DNA: TGTGCCAGCAGCCAAAAATTAGCGGGGGGTGCCGGGGAGCTGTTTTTT; CDR3 protein: CASSQKLAGGAGELFF; J gene: TRBJ2-2; clone size: -; V gene: TRBV7-3; D gene: TRBD2
CDR3 DNA: TGTGCCAGCAGTTACTCGGAGGGGGCCGGAGGGACTGAAGCTTTCTTT; CDR3 protein: CASSYSEGAGGTEAFF; J gene: TRBJ1-1; clone size: many; V gene: TRBV6-5; D gene: TRBD1
CDR3 DNA: TGTGCCAGCAGACTAAGGGCGGGGGACGAGCAGTACTTC; CDR3 protein: CASRLRAGDEQYF; J gene: TRBJ2-7; clone size: once; V gene: TRBV3-1; D gene: TRBD2
CDR3 DNA: TGCAGTGCTAGTTATGGGGGCTCGCTGGACGGAACTGAAGCTTTCTTT; CDR3 protein: CSASYGGSLDGTEAFF; J gene: TRBJ1-1; clone size: many; V gene: TRBV20-1; D gene: -
CDR3 DNA: TGTGCCAGCAGCAAAACAGACCCTCTGAGGGAGACCCAGTACTTC; CDR3 protein: CASSKTDPLRETQYF; J gene: TRBJ2-5; clone size: few; V gene: TRBV28; D gene: -